This T cell receptor beta chain is from a study of identical twins. General study points: The study based its conclusions on cross-sectional statistical analysis and did not follow the same donors. Abundant cord blood beta clonotypes carried fewer insertions; memory repertoires showed none. The models systematically underestimated how much out-of-frame TCR alpha was shared in monozygotic twins.

TCRdb called the 5' RACE reads again in MiXCR, with one record for every CDR3 protein. The sample has 300,000 to 400,000 distinct CDR3 sequences, roughly an eighth seen once; the top ten hold roughly 7%. This clonotype was detected only a few times. Its cognate antigen is unknown. The germline V gene has CDR1 KGHDR and CDR2 SFDVKD. Trimming cost V 4 bases and J 9 bases; bases outside gene matches: 6. This CDR3 contains 15 residues. The sample was also reused in another study, on yellow fever vaccine responses in identical twins.

Input material: CD8+ T cells sorted from blood. This chain joins TRBV24-1 and TRBJ2-1; 12 bases are shared with TRBD1. The receptor was derived from a woman aged 18-30 years in good health. The CDR3 DNA reads as TGTGCCACCAGTGAGCCCGGGACAGGGGGCGGTGAGCAGTTCTTC. It specifies CATSEPGTGGGEQFF.